This T cell receptor beta chain was found in a study of sequential checkpoint blockade in melanoma. On the study more broadly: First-line arms were nivolumab then ipilimumab, or the reverse, randomized 1:1. Both treatment sequences were followed by maintenance nivolumab.

Described treatment: randomized to nivolumab then ipilimumab (arm A) or the reverse (arm B). DNA-damaging chemotherapy had not been given to any patient beforehand. PBMC sorting kept live CD3+CD8+ cells without CD19 or CD56. There are 16 residues in the CDR3. The V end lost 2 bases, the J end lost 4 bases, and 17 bases lay between the germline ends. Per the germline V gene, CDR1 is LNHDA and CDR2 is SQIVND (reference sequence). Clones were read by immunoSEQ multiplex PCR, and TCRdb kept only the in-frame ones, dropping some. The table has over 9,500 clones, about 56% seen once. The TCR sequence derives from a human donor with melanoma. Sequencing was performed on CD8+ T cells sorted from blood (inferred from file names), taken from a patient given nivolumab and ipilimumab in sequence. J is TRBJ1-2 and V is TRBV19; no definite D call. As DNA, the CDR3 is TGTGCCAGTAGTATACCCCCCGTCGGTTTGAGCTATGGCTACACCTTC. This sequence encodes CASSIPPVGLSYGYTF. Looking up the rest from reference TRBV19 and TRBJ1-2 gives the full variable domain: DGGITQSPKYLFRKEGQNVTLSCEQNLNHDAMYWYRQDPGQGLRLIYYSQIVNDFQKGDIAEGYSVSREKKESFPLTVTSAQKNPTAFYLCASSIPPVGLSYGYTFGSGTRLTVV.